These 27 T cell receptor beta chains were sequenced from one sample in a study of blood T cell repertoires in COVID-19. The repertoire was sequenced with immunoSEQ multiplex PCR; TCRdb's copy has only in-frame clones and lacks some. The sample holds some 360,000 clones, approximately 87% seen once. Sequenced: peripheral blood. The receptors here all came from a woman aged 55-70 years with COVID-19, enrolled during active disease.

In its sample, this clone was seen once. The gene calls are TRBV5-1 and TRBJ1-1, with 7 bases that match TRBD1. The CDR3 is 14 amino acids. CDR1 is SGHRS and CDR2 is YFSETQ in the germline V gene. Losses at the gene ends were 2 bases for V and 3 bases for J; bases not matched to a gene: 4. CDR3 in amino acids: CASSLQGRDTEAFF. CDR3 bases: TGCGCCAGCAGCTTACAGGGGCGGGACACTGAAGCTTTCTTT.

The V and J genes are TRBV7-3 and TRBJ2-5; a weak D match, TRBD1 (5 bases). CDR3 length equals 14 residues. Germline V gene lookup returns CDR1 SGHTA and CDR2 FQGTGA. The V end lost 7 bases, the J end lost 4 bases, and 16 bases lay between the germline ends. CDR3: CASTSGLVGETQYF. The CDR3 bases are TGTGCCAGCACCTCAGGGCTAGTGGGAGAGACCCAGTACTTC.

CDR3 protein: CASSLAGEAFF. CDR3 DNA sequence: TGTGCCAGCAGTTTAGCGGGAGAAGCTTTCTTT. This chain connects TRBV28 to TRBJ1-1, with unresolved D. Per germline, CDR1 MDHEN and CDR2 SYDVKM. CDR3 length equals 11 residues. V shed 2 bases and J shed 8 bases, with 6 bases lying between them. Full variable domain (remainder filled in from reference TRBV28 and TRBJ1-1): DVKVTQSSRYLVKRTGEKVFLECVQDMDHENMFWYRQDPGLGLRLIYFSYDVKMKEKGDIPEGYSVSREKKERFSLILESASTNQTSMYLCASSLAGEAFFGQGTRLTVV.

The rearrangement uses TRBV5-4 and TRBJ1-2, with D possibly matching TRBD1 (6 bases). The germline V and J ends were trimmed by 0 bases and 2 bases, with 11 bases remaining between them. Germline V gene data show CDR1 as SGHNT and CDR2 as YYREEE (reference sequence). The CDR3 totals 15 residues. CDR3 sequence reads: CASSLVYRDNYGYTF. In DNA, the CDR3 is TGTGCCAGCAGCTTGGTCTACAGGGACAACTATGGCTACACCTTC.

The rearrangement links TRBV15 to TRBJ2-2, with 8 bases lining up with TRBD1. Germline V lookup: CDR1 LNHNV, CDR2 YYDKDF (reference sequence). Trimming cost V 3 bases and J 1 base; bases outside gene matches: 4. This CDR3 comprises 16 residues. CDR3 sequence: CATSRFGTGNTGELFF. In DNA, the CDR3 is TGTGCCACCAGCAGGTTTGGGACAGGGAACACCGGGGAGCTGTTTTTT. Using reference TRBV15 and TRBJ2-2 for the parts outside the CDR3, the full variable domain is DAMVIQNPRYQVTQFGKPVTLSCSQTLNHNVMYWYQQKSSQAPKLLFHYYDKDFNNEADTPDNFQSRRPNTSFCFLDIRSPGLGDTAMYLCATSRFGTGNTGELFFGEGSRLTVL.

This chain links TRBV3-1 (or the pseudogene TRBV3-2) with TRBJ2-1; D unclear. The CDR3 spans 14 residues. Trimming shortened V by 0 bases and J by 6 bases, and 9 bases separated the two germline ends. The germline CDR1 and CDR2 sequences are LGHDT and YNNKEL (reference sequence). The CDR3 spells CASSQDLPPNEQFF. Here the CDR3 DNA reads TGTGCCAGCAGCCAAGATCTACCCCCCAATGAGCAGTTCTTC.

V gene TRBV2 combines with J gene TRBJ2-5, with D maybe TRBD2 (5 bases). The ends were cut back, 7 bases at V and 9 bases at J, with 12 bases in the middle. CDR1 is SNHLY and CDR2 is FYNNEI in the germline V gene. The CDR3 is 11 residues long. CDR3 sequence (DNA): TGTGCCAGCAAACGGGCAGCGGCCCAGTACTTC. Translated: CASKRAAAQYF.

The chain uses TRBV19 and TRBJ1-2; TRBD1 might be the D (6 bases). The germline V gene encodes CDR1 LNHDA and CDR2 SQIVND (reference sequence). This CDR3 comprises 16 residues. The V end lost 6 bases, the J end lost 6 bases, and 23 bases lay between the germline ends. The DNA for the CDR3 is TGTGCCAGTAGCCAAGGGGGTTGGGGGGGCTTGGATGGCTACACCTTC. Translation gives CASSQGGWGGLDGYTF.

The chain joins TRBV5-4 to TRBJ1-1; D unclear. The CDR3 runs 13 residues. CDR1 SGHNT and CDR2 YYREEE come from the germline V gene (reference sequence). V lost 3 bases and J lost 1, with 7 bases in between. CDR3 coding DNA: TGTGCCAGCAGCTCCCTTTGGAACACTGAAGCTTTCTTT. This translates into CASSSLWNTEAFF.

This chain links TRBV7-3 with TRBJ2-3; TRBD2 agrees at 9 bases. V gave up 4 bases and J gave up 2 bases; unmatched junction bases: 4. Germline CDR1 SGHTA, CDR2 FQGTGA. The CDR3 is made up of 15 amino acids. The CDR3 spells CASSSLAGDTDTQYF. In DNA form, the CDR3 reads TGTGCCAGCAGCTCATTAGCGGGGGACACAGATACGCAGTATTTT.

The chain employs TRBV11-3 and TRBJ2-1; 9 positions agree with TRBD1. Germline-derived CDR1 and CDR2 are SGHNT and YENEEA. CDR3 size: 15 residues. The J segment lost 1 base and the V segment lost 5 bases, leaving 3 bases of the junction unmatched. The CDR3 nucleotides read TGTGCCAGCAGCCCAGACAGGGGGTCCTACAATGAGCAGTTCTTC. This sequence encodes CASSPDRGSYNEQFF. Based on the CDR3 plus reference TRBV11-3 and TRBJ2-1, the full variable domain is EAGVVQSPRYKIIEKKQPVAFWCNPISGHNTLYWYLQNLGQGPELLIRYENEEAVDDSQLPKDRFSAERLKGVDSTLKIQPAELGDSAVYLCASSPDRGSYNEQFFGPGTRLTVL.

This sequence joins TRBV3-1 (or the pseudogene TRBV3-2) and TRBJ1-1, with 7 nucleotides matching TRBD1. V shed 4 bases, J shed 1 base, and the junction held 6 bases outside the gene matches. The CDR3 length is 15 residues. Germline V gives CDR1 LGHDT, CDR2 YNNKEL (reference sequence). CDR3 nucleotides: TGTGCCAGCAGCCGTTCCGGGACAGCGAACACTGAAGCTTTCTTT. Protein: CASSRSGTANTEAFF.

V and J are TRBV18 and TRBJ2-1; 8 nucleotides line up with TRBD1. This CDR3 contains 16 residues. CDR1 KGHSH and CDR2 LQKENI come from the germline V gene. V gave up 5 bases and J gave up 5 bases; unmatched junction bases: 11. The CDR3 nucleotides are TGTGCCAGCTCAACTGTTGGACAGGGTCTTGACAATGAGCAGTTCTTC. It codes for CASSTVGQGLDNEQFF.

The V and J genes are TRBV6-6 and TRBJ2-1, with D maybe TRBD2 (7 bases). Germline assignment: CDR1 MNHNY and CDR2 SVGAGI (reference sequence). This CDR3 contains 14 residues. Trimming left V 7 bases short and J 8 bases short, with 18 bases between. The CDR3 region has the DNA TGTGCCAGCATGTTCGCGGGGGCTCCAGATGAGCAGTTCTTC. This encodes CASMFAGAPDEQFF.

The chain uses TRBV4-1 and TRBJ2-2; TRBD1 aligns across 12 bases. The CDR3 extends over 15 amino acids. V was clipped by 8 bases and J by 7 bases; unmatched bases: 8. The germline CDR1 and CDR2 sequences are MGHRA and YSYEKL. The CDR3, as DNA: TGCGCCAGCGCTGCGGGACAGGGGGCTGGCGGGGAGCTGTTTTTT. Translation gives CASAAGQGAGGELFF.

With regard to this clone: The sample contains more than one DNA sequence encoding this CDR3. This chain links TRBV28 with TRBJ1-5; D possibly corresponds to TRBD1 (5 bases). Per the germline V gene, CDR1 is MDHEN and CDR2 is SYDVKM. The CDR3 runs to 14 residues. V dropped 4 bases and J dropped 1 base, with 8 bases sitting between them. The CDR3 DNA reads TGTGCCAGCAGTTCGGGGGGGAGCAATCAGCCCCAGCATTTT. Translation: CASSSGGSNQPQHF.

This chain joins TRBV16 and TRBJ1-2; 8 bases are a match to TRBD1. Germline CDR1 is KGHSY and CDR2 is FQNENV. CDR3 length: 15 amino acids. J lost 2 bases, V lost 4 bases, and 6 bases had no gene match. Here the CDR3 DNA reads TGTGCCAGCAGCCGCGCGGGACAGGTAAACTATGGCTACACCTTC. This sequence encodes CASSRAGQVNYGYTF.

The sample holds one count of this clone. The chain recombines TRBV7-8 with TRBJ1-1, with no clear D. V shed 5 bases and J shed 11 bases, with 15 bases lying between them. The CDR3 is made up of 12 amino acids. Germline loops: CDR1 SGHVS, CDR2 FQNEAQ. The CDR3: CASSPEEVRAFF. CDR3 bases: TGTGCCAGCAGCCCAGAGGAGGTTCGGGCTTTCTTT.

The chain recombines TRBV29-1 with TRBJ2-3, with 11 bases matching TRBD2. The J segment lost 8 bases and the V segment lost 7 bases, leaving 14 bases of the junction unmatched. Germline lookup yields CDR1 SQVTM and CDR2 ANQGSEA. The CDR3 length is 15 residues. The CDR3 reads CSARLAGLRGGTQYF. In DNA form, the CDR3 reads TGCAGCGCCCGACTAGCGGGGCTTCGAGGCGGTACGCAGTATTTT.

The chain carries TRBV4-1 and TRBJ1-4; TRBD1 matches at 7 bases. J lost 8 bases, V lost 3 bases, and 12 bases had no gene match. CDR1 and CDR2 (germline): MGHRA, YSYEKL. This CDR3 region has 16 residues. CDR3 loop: CASSQGDRSGREKLFF. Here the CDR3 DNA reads TGCGCCAGCAGCCAGGGGGACAGAAGTGGTAGGGAAAAACTGTTTTTT.

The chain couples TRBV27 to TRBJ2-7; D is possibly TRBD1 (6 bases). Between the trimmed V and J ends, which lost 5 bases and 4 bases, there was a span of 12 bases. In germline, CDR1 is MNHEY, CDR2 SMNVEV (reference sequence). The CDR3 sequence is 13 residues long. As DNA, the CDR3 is TGTGCCAGCAGTGCCACAGGGAAATACGAGCAGTACTTC. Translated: CASSATGKYEQYF.

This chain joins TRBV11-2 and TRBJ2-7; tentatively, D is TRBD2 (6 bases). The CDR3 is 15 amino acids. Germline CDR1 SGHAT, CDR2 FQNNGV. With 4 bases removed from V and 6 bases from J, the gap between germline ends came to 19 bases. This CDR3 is CASSSLGGYTGEQYF. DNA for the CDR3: TGTGCCAGCAGCTCCCTTGGGGGGTATACTGGCGAGCAGTACTTC.

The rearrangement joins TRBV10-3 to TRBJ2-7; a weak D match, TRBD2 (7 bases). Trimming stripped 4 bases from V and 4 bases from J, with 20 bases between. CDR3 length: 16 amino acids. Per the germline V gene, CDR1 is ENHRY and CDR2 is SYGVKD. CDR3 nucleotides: TGTGCCATCAGTGCATCGGGTGAGGGGGGAGGGTACGAGCAGTACTTC. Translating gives CAISASGEGGGYEQYF.

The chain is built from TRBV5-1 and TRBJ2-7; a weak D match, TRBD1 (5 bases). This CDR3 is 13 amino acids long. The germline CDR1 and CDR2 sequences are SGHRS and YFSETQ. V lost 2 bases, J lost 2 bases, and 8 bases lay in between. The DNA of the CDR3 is TGCGCCAGCAGCTTTGGGGCTGCCTACGAGCAGTACTTC. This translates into CASSFGAAYEQYF.

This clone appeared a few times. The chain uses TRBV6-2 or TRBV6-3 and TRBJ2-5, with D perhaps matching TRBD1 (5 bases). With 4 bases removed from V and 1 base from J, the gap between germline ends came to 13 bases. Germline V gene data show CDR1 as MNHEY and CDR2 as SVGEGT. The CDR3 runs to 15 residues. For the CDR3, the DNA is TGTGCCAGCAGTTTGCTATCGACAGTCCAAGAGACCCAGTACTTC. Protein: CASSLLSTVQETQYF.

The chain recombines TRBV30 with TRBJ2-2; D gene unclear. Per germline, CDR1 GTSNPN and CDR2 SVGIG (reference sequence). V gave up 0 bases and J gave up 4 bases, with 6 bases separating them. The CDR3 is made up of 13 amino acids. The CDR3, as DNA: TGTGCCTGGAGTGTGAAGCTCACCGGGGAGCTGTTTTTT. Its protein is CAWSVKLTGELFF.

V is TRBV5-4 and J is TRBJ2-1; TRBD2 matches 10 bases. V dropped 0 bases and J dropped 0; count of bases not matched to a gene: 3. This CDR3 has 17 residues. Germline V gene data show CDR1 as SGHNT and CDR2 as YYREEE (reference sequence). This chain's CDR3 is CASSLGTSGNSYNEQFF. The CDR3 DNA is TGTGCCAGCAGCTTGGGGACTAGCGGAAACTCCTACAATGAGCAGTTCTTC.